A selection of T cell receptor beta chains follows, all from one sample in a study of blood T cell repertoires in COVID-19. This table comes from immunoSEQ multiplex PCR, and its TCRdb copy is limited to in-frame clones, with some not included. Altogether 200,000 to 250,000 clones are present, around 91% being singletons, with the ten largest covering about 15%. Sequenced material: PBMCs or T cells enriched from blood (not recorded which). These receptor sequences come from a man aged 25 to 40 who had been exposed to COVID-19. Each CDR3 is given with its conserved first and last residue. A D gene is named only where the DNA matches it firmly. A clone size is listed for some rows: how often the clone was seen (once, few, many), or a class if it is expanded.

abundance: .
v_gene: TRBV9
d_gene: .
j_gene: TRBJ1-1
CDR3aa: CASSVSWGQTEAFF
CDR3nt: TGTGCCAGCAGCGTATCCTGGGGGCAGACTGAAGCTTTCTTT

abundance: .
v_gene: TRBV5-5
d_gene: TRBD2
j_gene: TRBJ2-3
CDR3aa: CASSLALAGGPSTDTQYF
CDR3nt: TGTGCCAGCAGCTTGGCCTTAGCGGGGGGCCCTAGCACAGATACGCAGTATTTT

abundance: .
v_gene: TRBV5-1
d_gene: .
j_gene: TRBJ1-3
CDR3aa: CASSRRATGSGNTIYF
CDR3nt: TGCGCCAGCAGCCGCCGAGCGACAGGCTCTGGAAACACCATATATTTT

abundance: .
v_gene: TRBV5-4
d_gene: .
j_gene: TRBJ1-1
CDR3aa: CASSLIPYTEAFF
CDR3nt: TGTGCCAGCAGCTTGATTCCTTACACTGAAGCTTTCTTT

abundance: .
v_gene: TRBV18
d_gene: .
j_gene: TRBJ2-3
CDR3aa: CASSPRQGTDTQYF
CDR3nt: TGTGCCAGCTCACCGCGACAGGGCACAGATACGCAGTATTTT

abundance: .
v_gene: TRBV7-3
d_gene: TRBD2
j_gene: TRBJ2-1
CDR3aa: CASSKNPHVAGSEQFF
CDR3nt: TGTGCCAGCAGCAAAAATCCCCACGTAGCGGGGAGTGAGCAGTTCTTC

abundance: .
v_gene: TRBV7-9
d_gene: TRBD1
j_gene: TRBJ1-5
CDR3aa: CASSPFSLTGGNQPQHF
CDR3nt: TGTGCCAGCAGCCCTTTTAGCTTGACAGGGGGCAATCAGCCCCAGCATTTT

abundance: .
v_gene: TRBV27
d_gene: .
j_gene: TRBJ2-2
CDR3aa: CASKEELAYNTGELFF
CDR3nt: TGTGCCAGCAAAGAGGAACTAGCCTATAACACCGGGGAGCTGTTTTTT

abundance: .
v_gene: TRBV11-2
d_gene: TRBD2
j_gene: TRBJ2-1
CDR3aa: CASSLGLGGSGGAIEQFF
CDR3nt: TGTGCCAGCAGCTTAGGGCTTGGTGGTAGCGGGGGGGCAATTGAGCAGTTCTTC

abundance: .
v_gene: TRBV14
d_gene: .
j_gene: TRBJ1-2
CDR3aa: CASSQGPHNGGYTF
CDR3nt: TGTGCCAGCAGCCAAGGCCCGCATAACGGTGGCTACACCTTC

abundance: .
v_gene: TRBV7-9
d_gene: .
j_gene: TRBJ1-6
CDR3aa: CASSLEPTGSPLHF
CDR3nt: TGTGCCAGCAGCTTAGAGCCTACGGGTTCACCCCTCCACTTT

abundance: .
v_gene: TRBV6-5
d_gene: .
j_gene: TRBJ1-1
CDR3aa: CASRQQGSAFF
CDR3nt: TGTGCCAGCAGACAGCAGGGTAGTGCTTTCTTT

abundance: .
v_gene: TRBV6-5
d_gene: .
j_gene: TRBJ2-2
CDR3aa: CASGRGRNTGELFF
CDR3nt: TGTGCCAGCGGAAGGGGGAGGAACACCGGGGAGCTGTTTTTT

abundance: .
v_gene: TRBV5-1
d_gene: .
j_gene: TRBJ2-7
CDR3aa: CASTKLKAPGDEQYF
CDR3nt: TGCGCCAGCACCAAACTAAAGGCCCCGGGGGACGAGCAGTACTTC

abundance: few
v_gene: TRBV5-5
d_gene: TRBD2
j_gene: TRBJ2-2
CDR3aa: CASSSRLAGATTGELFF
CDR3nt: TGTGCCAGCAGCTCGAGACTAGCGGGGGCCACCACCGGGGAGCTGTTTTTT

abundance: .
v_gene: TRBV29-1
d_gene: TRBD2
j_gene: TRBJ2-5
CDR3aa: CSVELTSGGETQYF
CDR3nt: TGCAGCGTTGAATTGACTAGCGGGGGCGAGACCCAGTACTTC

abundance: .
v_gene: TRBV7-9
d_gene: TRBD1
j_gene: TRBJ1-6
CDR3aa: CASSLGAAGGNSPLHF
CDR3nt: TGTGCCAGCAGCTTAGGAGCGGCAGGGGGTAATTCACCCCTCCACTTT

abundance: .
v_gene: TRBV5-6
d_gene: .
j_gene: TRBJ1-4
CDR3aa: CASSLVGATNEKLFF
CDR3nt: TGTGCCAGCAGCTTGGTCGGAGCAACTAATGAAAAACTGTTTTTT

abundance: .
v_gene: TRBV6-5
d_gene: .
j_gene: TRBJ2-7
CDR3aa: CASSSSQVGGQQQYF
CDR3nt: TGTGCCAGCAGTTCCTCTCAAGTGGGGGGACAGCAGCAGTACTTC

abundance: .
v_gene: TRBV6-1
d_gene: TRBD2
j_gene: TRBJ2-7
CDR3aa: CASSESTSGSYEQYF
CDR3nt: TGTGCCAGCAGTGAATCGACTAGCGGGTCCTACGAGCAGTACTTC

abundance: .
v_gene: TRBV5-1
d_gene: .
j_gene: TRBJ1-1
CDR3aa: CASSELGASTEAFF
CDR3nt: TGCGCCAGCAGCGAACTTGGGGCAAGCACTGAAGCTTTCTTT

abundance: .
v_gene: TRBV1
d_gene: .
j_gene: TRBJ1-2
CDR3aa: CTSSLSPSEQGAGRGYTF
CDR3nt: TGCACCAGCAGCTTATCCCCCTCCGAACAGGGGGCCGGACGTGGCTACACCTTC

abundance: .
v_gene: TRBV3-1/TRBV3-2
d_gene: .
j_gene: TRBJ2-2
CDR3aa: CASSQEILAEELFF
CDR3nt: TGTGCCAGCAGCCAAGAAATCCTGGCCGAGGAGCTGTTTTTT

abundance: .
v_gene: TRBV7-9
d_gene: .
j_gene: TRBJ2-7
CDR3aa: CASSPPGGTAPYEQYF
CDR3nt: TGTGCCAGCAGCCCCCCGGGCGGGACGGCTCCCTACGAGCAGTACTTC

abundance: .
v_gene: TRBV19
d_gene: TRBD1
j_gene: TRBJ2-3
CDR3aa: CASSMGTAADTQYF
CDR3nt: TGTGCCAGTAGTATGGGGACAGCAGCAGATACGCAGTATTTT

abundance: .
v_gene: TRBV18
d_gene: TRBD1
j_gene: TRBJ1-1
CDR3aa: CASSLSTGALNTEAFF
CDR3nt: TGTGCCAGCTCCCTTTCGACAGGGGCACTAAACACTGAAGCTTTCTTT

abundance: .
v_gene: TRBV18
d_gene: .
j_gene: TRBJ1-1
CDR3aa: CASSPNRGTQTEAFF
CDR3nt: TGTGCCAGCTCACCCAACCGGGGTACTCAAACGGAGGCTTTCTTT

abundance: few
v_gene: TRBV4-1
d_gene: TRBD1
j_gene: TRBJ2-7
CDR3aa: CASSQGQGAYEQYF
CDR3nt: TGCGCCAGCAGCCAGGGACAGGGAGCCTACGAGCAGTACTTC

abundance: .
v_gene: TRBV28
d_gene: .
j_gene: TRBJ1-1
CDR3aa: CALQVRGDTEAFF
CDR3nt: TGTGCCTTACAAGTAAGGGGTGACACTGAAGCTTTCTTT

abundance: .
v_gene: TRBV10-3
d_gene: .
j_gene: TRBJ2-1
CDR3aa: CAIAPPGYNEQFF
CDR3nt: TGTGCCATCGCCCCGCCGGGCTACAATGAGCAGTTCTTC

abundance: .
v_gene: TRBV6-5
d_gene: TRBD2
j_gene: TRBJ2-1
CDR3aa: CASSQLAGALNEQFF
CDR3nt: TGTGCCAGCAGTCAACTAGCGGGGGCCCTCAATGAGCAGTTCTTC

abundance: .
v_gene: TRBV7-9
d_gene: TRBD1
j_gene: TRBJ2-7
CDR3aa: CASSTGQGSYEQYF
CDR3nt: TGTGCCAGCAGCACGGGACAGGGGTCCTACGAGCAGTACTTC

abundance: .
v_gene: TRBV4-3
d_gene: .
j_gene: TRBJ2-3
CDR3aa: CASSHTTGITDTQYF
CDR3nt: TGCGCCAGCAGCCACACAACAGGCATCACAGATACGCAGTATTTT

abundance: .
v_gene: TRBV9
d_gene: .
j_gene: TRBJ2-5
CDR3aa: CASSVAAGYQETQYF
CDR3nt: TGTGCCAGCAGCGTAGCGGCGGGGTACCAAGAGACCCAGTACTTC

abundance: .
v_gene: TRBV5-1
d_gene: TRBD1
j_gene: TRBJ2-1
CDR3aa: CASSTGGLGEQFF
CDR3nt: TGCGCCAGCAGTACAGGGGGGCTTGGTGAGCAGTTCTTC

abundance: .
v_gene: TRBV10-3
d_gene: TRBD1
j_gene: TRBJ1-5
CDR3aa: CAISPDRENQPQHF
CDR3nt: TGTGCCATCAGTCCGGACAGGGAGAATCAGCCCCAGCATTTT

abundance: .
v_gene: TRBV5-6
d_gene: .
j_gene: TRBJ1-2
CDR3aa: CASSLGGLGANYGYTF
CDR3nt: TGTGCCAGCAGCTTGGGCGGGTTGGGAGCTAACTATGGCTACACCTTC

abundance: .
v_gene: TRBV27
d_gene: .
j_gene: TRBJ1-2
CDR3aa: CASSLAHRDSFYGYTF
CDR3nt: TGTGCCAGCAGTTTAGCCCACCGGGACTCTTTCTATGGCTACACCTTC

abundance: .
v_gene: TRBV7-9
d_gene: TRBD1
j_gene: TRBJ1-5
CDR3aa: CASSPSTGTSNQPQHF
CDR3nt: TGTGCCAGCAGCCCCTCGACAGGGACCAGCAATCAGCCCCAGCATTTT

abundance: .
v_gene: TRBV9
d_gene: .
j_gene: TRBJ2-5
CDR3aa: CASSVSAGSQETQYF
CDR3nt: TGTGCCAGCAGCGTAAGCGCCGGGTCCCAAGAGACCCAGTACTTC

abundance: .
v_gene: TRBV4-2
d_gene: TRBD2
j_gene: TRBJ2-3
CDR3aa: CASSQEGSGGAFVDTQYF
CDR3nt: TGTGCCAGCAGCCAAGAAGGTAGCGGGGGGGCATTTGTAGATACGCAGTATTTT

abundance: .
v_gene: TRBV5-4
d_gene: TRBD2
j_gene: TRBJ2-7
CDR3aa: CASSLYSGGASEQYF
CDR3nt: TGTGCCAGCAGCTTGTACAGCGGGGGGGCGTCCGAGCAGTACTTC

abundance: few
v_gene: TRBV5-4
d_gene: .
j_gene: TRBJ2-1
CDR3aa: CASSLEGKLNNEQFF
CDR3nt: TGTGCCAGCAGCTTGGAGGGGAAGCTGAACAATGAGCAGTTCTTC

abundance: .
v_gene: TRBV5-1
d_gene: .
j_gene: TRBJ2-7
CDR3aa: CASSLAGTGRPSEQYF
CDR3nt: TGCGCCAGCAGCTTGGCCGGTACAGGGCGACCTTCCGAGCAGTACTTC

abundance: .
v_gene: TRBV9
d_gene: TRBD2
j_gene: TRBJ2-1
CDR3aa: CASSAPSGGAQYNEQFF
CDR3nt: TGTGCCAGCAGCGCCCCGAGCGGGGGGGCTCAGTACAATGAGCAGTTCTTC

abundance: .
v_gene: TRBV4-2
d_gene: .
j_gene: TRBJ2-7
CDR3aa: CASSQNFNEQYF
CDR3nt: TGTGCCAGCAGCCAAAATTTCAACGAGCAGTACTTC